A selection of T cell receptor beta chains follows, all from one sample in a study of beta chain features in type 1 diabetes. TCRdb keeps only in-frame clones here, not all; method: immunoSEQ multiplex PCR. The top ten clones hold approximately 0.45% of a sample with over 65,000 clones, around 32% of them seen once. Sequenced sample: stem cell memory CD4+ T cells from blood. All receptors come from a woman between 18 and 30 years old in good health. Both conserved end residues are part of each CDR3. D genes are given only for firm matches. Expanded clones get a size class; other rows say once, few or many, or leave the size out.

cdr3_nt: TGTGCCAGCAGACGACCGGGACAAAAGGGTGAAAAACTGTTTTTT
cdr3_aa: CASRRPGQKGEKLFF
clone_size: few
v_call: TRBV11-2
d_call: NA
j_call: TRBJ1-4

cdr3_nt: TGTGCCATTTCTAAGACAGGGATGTGGGCACCCCTCCACTTT
cdr3_aa: CAISKTGMWAPLHF
clone_size: NA
v_call: TRBV28
d_call: TRBD1
j_call: TRBJ1-6

cdr3_nt: TGTGCCAGCAGCCAAAACCTGAGCGATGAGCAGTTCTTC
cdr3_aa: CASSQNLSDEQFF
clone_size: NA
v_call: TRBV4-2
d_call: NA
j_call: TRBJ2-1

cdr3_nt: TGTGCCAGCAGCGCTTCGGGACAGGGTGGCACTGAAGCTTTCTTT
cdr3_aa: CASSASGQGGTEAFF
clone_size: NA
v_call: TRBV7-6
d_call: TRBD1
j_call: TRBJ1-1

cdr3_nt: TGTGCCAGCAGCCAAGATAGGGGGGGACAGGTCTATGGCTACACCTTC
cdr3_aa: CASSQDRGGQVYGYTF
clone_size: few
v_call: TRBV4-2
d_call: TRBD1
j_call: TRBJ1-2

cdr3_nt: TGTGCCTGGAGTAGGACAGGGGGCAACCAGCCCCAGCATTTT
cdr3_aa: CAWSRTGGNQPQHF
clone_size: few
v_call: TRBV30
d_call: TRBD1
j_call: TRBJ1-5

cdr3_nt: TGTGCCAGCAGTTACTCGGCTGGGAGGGGAGAGACCCAGTACTTC
cdr3_aa: CASSYSAGRGETQYF
clone_size: few
v_call: TRBV6-5
d_call: TRBD2
j_call: TRBJ2-5

cdr3_nt: TGTGCCAGCAGTGCCTGGACAGGGAAGGGCTCCGAGCAGTACTTC
cdr3_aa: CASSAWTGKGSEQYF
clone_size: few
v_call: TRBV2
d_call: TRBD1
j_call: TRBJ2-7

cdr3_nt: TGTGCCAGCAGCTTTTGGCGGGGGGGCCTCCCTTCCTACAATGAGCAGTTCTTC
cdr3_aa: CASSFWRGGLPSYNEQFF
clone_size: NA
v_call: TRBV7-9
d_call: TRBD2
j_call: TRBJ2-1

cdr3_nt: TGTGCCAGTAGAGATACTACGTACGAGCAGTACTTC
cdr3_aa: CASRDTTYEQYF
clone_size: few
v_call: TRBV19
d_call: NA
j_call: TRBJ2-7

cdr3_nt: TGTGCCAGCGGACAGCCCCGCTATGGCTACACCTTC
cdr3_aa: CASGQPRYGYTF
clone_size: NA
v_call: TRBV6-6
d_call: NA
j_call: TRBJ1-2

cdr3_nt: TGTGCCAGCAGTTTTGCCCGCGGCGGGGGGGCGAATGAGCAGTTCTTC
cdr3_aa: CASSFARGGGANEQFF
clone_size: few
v_call: TRBV27
d_call: TRBD2
j_call: TRBJ2-1

cdr3_nt: TGCGCCAGCAGTCGGGTCCCTGGGACAGATACGCAGTATTTT
cdr3_aa: CASSRVPGTDTQYF
clone_size: NA
v_call: TRBV5-1
d_call: NA
j_call: TRBJ2-3

cdr3_nt: TGTGCCAGCAGCTCCAACTACAGGGCCGGAAACACCATATATTTT
cdr3_aa: CASSSNYRAGNTIYF
clone_size: NA
v_call: TRBV5-6
d_call: NA
j_call: TRBJ1-3

cdr3_nt: TGTGCCTGGAGTAGGCGAACAACAGATGACTATGGCTACACCTTC
cdr3_aa: CAWSRRTTDDYGYTF
clone_size: NA
v_call: TRBV30
d_call: NA
j_call: TRBJ1-2

cdr3_nt: TGTGCCAGCAGCTTAGACTTGGGGGGGGAACTGTTTTTT
cdr3_aa: CASSLDLGGELFF
clone_size: once
v_call: TRBV11-2
d_call: NA
j_call: TRBJ1-4

cdr3_nt: TGTGCCAGCAGCTCCCCTCGGTCACCCCTCCACTTT
cdr3_aa: CASSSPRSPLHF
clone_size: once
v_call: TRBV7-3
d_call: NA
j_call: TRBJ1-6

cdr3_nt: TGTGCCAGCAGCCCTGGGACAGCAAACTATGGCTACACCTTC
cdr3_aa: CASSPGTANYGYTF
clone_size: NA
v_call: TRBV5-4
d_call: TRBD1
j_call: TRBJ1-2

cdr3_nt: TGTGCCAGCAGCCGGGGACAGGGGCGGGAGACCCAGTACTTC
cdr3_aa: CASSRGQGRETQYF
clone_size: NA
v_call: TRBV11-1
d_call: TRBD1
j_call: TRBJ2-5

cdr3_nt: TGTGCCTGGAGTGTACAGGGAGATACGCAGTATTTT
cdr3_aa: CAWSVQGDTQYF
clone_size: NA
v_call: TRBV30
d_call: NA
j_call: TRBJ2-3

cdr3_nt: TGTGCCAGCAGTGGGGAGTACGAGCAGTACTTC
cdr3_aa: CASSGEYEQYF
clone_size: NA
v_call: TRBV2
d_call: NA
j_call: TRBJ2-7

cdr3_nt: TGTGCCAGCAGCGGAGGGGTCATGAATTCACCCCTCCACTTT
cdr3_aa: CASSGGVMNSPLHF
clone_size: NA
v_call: TRBV7-9
d_call: NA
j_call: TRBJ1-6

cdr3_nt: TGTGCCAGCAGCCCCGAACAGGGCTATGGCTACACCTTC
cdr3_aa: CASSPEQGYGYTF
clone_size: few
v_call: TRBV7-2
d_call: NA
j_call: TRBJ1-2

cdr3_nt: TGTGCCAGCAGTTACTCTGGGACAGCTCGAAACATTCAGTACTTC
cdr3_aa: CASSYSGTARNIQYF
clone_size: once
v_call: TRBV6-6
d_call: TRBD1
j_call: TRBJ2-4

cdr3_nt: TGCGCCAGCAGCCGAACCACTACACAAGAGACCCAGTACTTC
cdr3_aa: CASSRTTTQETQYF
clone_size: few
v_call: TRBV5-1
d_call: NA
j_call: TRBJ2-5

cdr3_nt: TGTGCCAGTAGTATATCCCAGGGGAAGAGAGATGGCTACACCTTC
cdr3_aa: CASSISQGKRDGYTF
clone_size: NA
v_call: TRBV19
d_call: NA
j_call: TRBJ1-2

cdr3_nt: TGTGCCACCAGCAGGCCAGGGGCAGGGGGCGGATATACTGAAGCTTTCTTT
cdr3_aa: CATSRPGAGGGYTEAFF
clone_size: few
v_call: TRBV15
d_call: TRBD1
j_call: TRBJ1-1

cdr3_nt: TGTGCCTGGAGTGGACAGGTGTACACTGAAGCTTTCTTT
cdr3_aa: CAWSGQVYTEAFF
clone_size: NA
v_call: TRBV30
d_call: NA
j_call: TRBJ1-1

cdr3_nt: TGTGCCTCCACCCTAGCGCGGGAGCAGTACTTC
cdr3_aa: CASTLAREQYF
clone_size: few
v_call: TRBV30
d_call: NA
j_call: TRBJ2-7

cdr3_nt: TGCGCCAGCAGCCAAGATCACGGGACAGGACATGGCTACACCTTC
cdr3_aa: CASSQDHGTGHGYTF
clone_size: NA
v_call: TRBV4-3
d_call: TRBD1
j_call: TRBJ1-2

cdr3_nt: TGTGCCAGCAGCTCGACTAGTTCCTTCTACGAGCAGTACTTC
cdr3_aa: CASSSTSSFYEQYF
clone_size: NA
v_call: TRBV7-8
d_call: NA
j_call: TRBJ2-7

cdr3_nt: TGTGCCAGCAGCTTAAGCTCAGGGGCTCCTGGGGCCAACGTCCTGACTTTC
cdr3_aa: CASSLSSGAPGANVLTF
clone_size: few
v_call: TRBV7-2
d_call: NA
j_call: TRBJ2-6

cdr3_nt: TGTGCCAGCAGCTTGCGGAGCACAGATACGCAGTATTTT
cdr3_aa: CASSLRSTDTQYF
clone_size: NA
v_call: TRBV5-6
d_call: NA
j_call: TRBJ2-3

cdr3_nt: TGCAGCGTTTCCGGGACACCGAATTATGGCTACACCTTC
cdr3_aa: CSVSGTPNYGYTF
clone_size: NA
v_call: TRBV29-1
d_call: NA
j_call: TRBJ1-2

cdr3_nt: TGTGCCAGCAGTTGGGACAGGGGGCGGGAAAAACTGTTTTTT
cdr3_aa: CASSWDRGREKLFF
clone_size: NA
v_call: TRBV27
d_call: TRBD1
j_call: TRBJ1-4

cdr3_nt: TGTGCCAGTAGTGTCAATAGGGGTTATGGCTACACCTTC
cdr3_aa: CASSVNRGYGYTF
clone_size: NA
v_call: TRBV19
d_call: NA
j_call: TRBJ1-2